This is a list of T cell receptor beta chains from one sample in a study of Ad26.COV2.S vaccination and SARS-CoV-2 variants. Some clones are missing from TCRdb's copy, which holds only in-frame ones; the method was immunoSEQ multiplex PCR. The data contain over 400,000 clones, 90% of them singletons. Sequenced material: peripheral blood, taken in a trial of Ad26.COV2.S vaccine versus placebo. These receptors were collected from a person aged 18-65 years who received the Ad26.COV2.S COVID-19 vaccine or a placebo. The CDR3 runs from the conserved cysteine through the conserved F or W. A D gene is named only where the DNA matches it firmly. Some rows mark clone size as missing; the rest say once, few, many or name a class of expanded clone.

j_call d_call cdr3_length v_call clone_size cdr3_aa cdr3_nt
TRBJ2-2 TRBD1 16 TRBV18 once CASSAYRGANTGELFF TGTGCCAGCTCAGCCTACAGGGGAGCGAACACCGGGGAGCTGTTTTTT
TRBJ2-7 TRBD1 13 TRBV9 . CLTTQGAPLEQYF TGTCTCACTACCCAGGGGGCGCCCCTCGAGCAGTACTTC
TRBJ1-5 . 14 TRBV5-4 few CASSTDGDNQPQHF TGTGCCAGCAGCACCGACGGGGACAATCAGCCCCAGCATTTT
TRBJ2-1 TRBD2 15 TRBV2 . CASTGLAGPYNEQFF TGTGCCAGCACCGGACTAGCGGGACCCTACAATGAGCAGTTCTTC
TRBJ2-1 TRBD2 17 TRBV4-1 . CASSQVPRLAGANEQFF TGCGCCAGCAGCCAAGTGCCCCGGCTAGCGGGAGCTAATGAGCAGTTCTTC
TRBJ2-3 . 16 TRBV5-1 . CASSLAGTYLGDTQYF TGCGCCAGCAGCTTGGCCGGGACCTACTTGGGAGATACGCAGTATTTT
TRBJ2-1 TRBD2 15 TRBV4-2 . CASSQGTSANNEQFF TGTGCCAGCAGCCAAGGGACTAGCGCGAACAATGAGCAGTTCTTC
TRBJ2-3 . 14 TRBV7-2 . CASSLGRDIDTQYF TGTGCCAGCAGCTTAGGGCGGGATATAGATACGCAGTATTTT
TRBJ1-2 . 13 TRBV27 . CASSQNSGDGYTF TGTGCCAGCAGCCAAAACTCCGGGGATGGCTACACCTTC
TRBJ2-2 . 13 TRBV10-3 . CAISEFGDGELFF TGTGCCATCAGTGAGTTTGGAGACGGGGAGCTGTTTTTT
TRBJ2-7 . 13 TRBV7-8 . CASSLPPRREQYF TGTGCCAGCAGCTTACCCCCGCGCCGCGAGCAGTACTTC
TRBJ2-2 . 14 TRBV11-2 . CASSWALLTGELFF TGTGCCAGCAGTTGGGCGCTTTTAACCGGGGAGCTGTTTTTT
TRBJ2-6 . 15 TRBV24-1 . CATSRGGTGANVLTF TGTGCCACCAGTAGGGGCGGGACTGGGGCCAACGTCCTGACTTTC
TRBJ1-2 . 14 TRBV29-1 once CSVETAGSNYGYTF TGCAGCGTTGAAACGGCAGGGTCTAACTATGGCTACACCTTC
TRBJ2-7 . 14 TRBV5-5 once CASSFWAGAYEQYF TGTGCCAGCAGCTTTTGGGCAGGGGCCTACGAGCAGTACTTC
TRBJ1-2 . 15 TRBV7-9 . CASSAPGRDNYGYTF TGTGCCAGCAGCGCACCGGGACGGGATAACTATGGCTACACCTTC
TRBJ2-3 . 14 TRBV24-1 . CATSDYGGIDTQYF TGTGCCACCAGTGACTATGGGGGGATAGATACGCAGTATTTT
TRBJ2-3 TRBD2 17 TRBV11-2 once CASTLGLAGGRTDTQYF TGTGCCAGCACCCTAGGTCTAGCGGGAGGGCGCACAGATACGCAGTATTTT
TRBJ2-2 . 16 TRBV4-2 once CASSQDGVGGTGELFF TGTGCCAGCAGCCAAGACGGGGTAGGGGGAACCGGGGAGCTGTTTTTT
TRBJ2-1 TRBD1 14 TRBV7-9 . CASSLQGVYNEQFF TGTGCCAGCAGCTTACAGGGGGTGTACAATGAGCAGTTCTTC
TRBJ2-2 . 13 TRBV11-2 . CASSSSNTGELFF TGTGCCAGCAGCAGCAGTAACACCGGGGAGCTGTTTTTT
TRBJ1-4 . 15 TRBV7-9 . CASSPIDMLNEKLFF TGTGCCAGCAGCCCCATCGACATGCTTAATGAAAAACTGTTTTTT
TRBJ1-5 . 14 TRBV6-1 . CASSEIQAGQPQHF TGTGCCAGCAGTGAAATCCAGGCAGGCCAGCCCCAGCATTTT
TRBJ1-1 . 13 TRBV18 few CASSPATNTEAFF TGTGCCAGCTCACCGGCCACGAACACTGAAGCTTTCTTT
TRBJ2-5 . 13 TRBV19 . CASSGRGGETQYF TGTGCCAGTAGTGGCAGGGGAGGAGAGACCCAGTACTTC
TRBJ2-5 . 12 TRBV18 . CASSPGLETQYF TGTGCCAGCTCCCCGGGACTGGAGACCCAGTACTTC
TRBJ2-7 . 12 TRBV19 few CASAEGPYEQYF TGTGCCAGTGCCGAGGGGCCCTACGAGCAGTACTTC
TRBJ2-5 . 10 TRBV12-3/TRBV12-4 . CASAQETQYF TGTGCCAGCGCCCAAGAGACCCAGTACTTC
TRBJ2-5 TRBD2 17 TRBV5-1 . CASRGTSGRAGQETQYF TGCGCCAGCAGAGGGACTAGCGGGAGGGCCGGCCAAGAGACCCAGTACTTC
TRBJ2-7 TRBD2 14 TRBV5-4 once CASSGLAGDNEQYF TGTGCCAGCAGCGGATTAGCGGGAGACAACGAGCAGTACTTC
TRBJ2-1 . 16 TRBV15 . CATSRERPGADNEQFF TGTGCCACCAGCAGAGAGAGGCCTGGGGCAGACAATGAGCAGTTCTTC
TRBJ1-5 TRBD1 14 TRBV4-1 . CASSRGQAEGPQHF TGCGCCAGCAGCCGGGGACAGGCTGAAGGGCCCCAGCATTTT
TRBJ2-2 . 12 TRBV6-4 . CASSDGDGELFF TGTGCCAGCAGTGACGGTGACGGGGAGCTGTTTTTT
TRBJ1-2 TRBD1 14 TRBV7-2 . CASSPRGTGDGYTF TGTGCCAGCAGCCCACGGGGGACAGGGGATGGCTACACCTTC
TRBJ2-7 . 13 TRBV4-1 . CASSHGQSYEQYF TGCGCCAGCAGCCACGGACAGTCCTACGAGCAGTACTTC
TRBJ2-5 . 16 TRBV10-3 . CAISEYQGIDQETQYF TGTGCCATCAGTGAGTACCAGGGAATTGACCAAGAGACCCAGTACTTC
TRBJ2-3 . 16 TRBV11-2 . CASSLALGFHTDTQYF TGTGCCAGCAGCTTAGCACTAGGGTTCCACACAGATACGCAGTATTTT
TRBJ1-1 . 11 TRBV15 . CATGKNTEAFF TGTGCCACCGGGAAGAACACTGAAGCTTTCTTT
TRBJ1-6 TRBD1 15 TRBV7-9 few CASSPGTGWNSPLHF TGTGCCAGCAGCCCCGGGACAGGTTGGAATTCACCCCTCCACTTT
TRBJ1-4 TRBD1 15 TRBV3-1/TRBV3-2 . CASSRGTGVNEKLFF TGTGCCAGCAGCAGAGGGACAGGGGTTAATGAAAAACTGTTTTTT
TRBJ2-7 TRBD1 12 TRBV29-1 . CSVRTGSDEQYF TGCAGCGTTCGGACAGGGAGTGACGAGCAGTACTTC
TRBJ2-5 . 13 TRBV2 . CASSERRGETQYF TGTGCCAGCAGCGAAAGGCGGGGAGAGACCCAGTACTTC
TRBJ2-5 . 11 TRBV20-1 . CSATGGQTQYF TGCAGTGCTACAGGGGGGCAGACCCAGTACTTC
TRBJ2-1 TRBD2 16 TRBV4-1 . CASSQPTSGSYNEQFF TGCGCCAGCAGCCAACCCACTAGCGGGAGTTACAATGAGCAGTTCTTC
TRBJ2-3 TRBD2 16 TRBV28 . CASKFGLAGESDTQYF TGTGCCAGCAAATTTGGTCTAGCGGGAGAATCAGATACGCAGTATTTT
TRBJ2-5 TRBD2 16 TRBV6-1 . CASSDPGLAGGETQYF TGTGCCAGCAGTGACCCGGGCCTAGCGGGAGGGGAGACCCAGTACTTC
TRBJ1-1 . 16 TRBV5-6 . CASSLWVAGGHTEAFF TGTGCCAGCAGCTTGTGGGTGGCCGGGGGCCACACTGAAGCTTTCTTT
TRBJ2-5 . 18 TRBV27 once CASSLRVPGPTPQETQYF TGTGCCAGCAGTTTACGCGTTCCAGGCCCAACGCCGCAAGAGACCCAGTACTTC
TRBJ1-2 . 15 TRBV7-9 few CASSLGSLGNYGYTF TGTGCCAGCAGCTTAGGCTCGTTGGGTAACTATGGCTACACCTTC